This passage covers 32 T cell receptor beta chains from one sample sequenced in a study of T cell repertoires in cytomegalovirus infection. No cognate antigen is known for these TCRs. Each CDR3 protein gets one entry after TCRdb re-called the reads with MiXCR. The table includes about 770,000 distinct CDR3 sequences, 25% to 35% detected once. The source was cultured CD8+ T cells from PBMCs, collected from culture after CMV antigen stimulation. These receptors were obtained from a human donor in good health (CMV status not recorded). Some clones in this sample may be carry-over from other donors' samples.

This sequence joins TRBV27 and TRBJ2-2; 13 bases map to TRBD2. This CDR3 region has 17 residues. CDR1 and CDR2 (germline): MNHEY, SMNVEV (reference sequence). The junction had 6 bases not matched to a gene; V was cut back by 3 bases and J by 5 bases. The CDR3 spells CASSFFGLAGETGELFF. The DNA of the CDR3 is TGTGCCAGCAGTTTTTTCGGACTAGCGGGGGAAACCGGGGAGCTGTTTTTT.

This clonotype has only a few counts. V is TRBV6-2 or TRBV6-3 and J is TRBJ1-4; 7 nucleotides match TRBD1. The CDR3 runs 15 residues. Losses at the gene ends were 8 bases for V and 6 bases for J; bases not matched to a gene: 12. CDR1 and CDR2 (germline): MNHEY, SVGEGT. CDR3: CASGLTGKLDEKLFF. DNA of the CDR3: TGTGCCAGCGGACTGACAGGGAAGTTGGATGAAAAACTGTTTTTT.

The CDR3 reads CASTVRPVGELFF. The CDR3 bases are TGTGCCAGCACCGTCCGGCCCGTGGGGGAGCTGTTTTTT. V and J are TRBV9 and TRBJ2-2; D call uncertain. V was trimmed by 6 bases and J by 8 bases, leaving 14 bases between them. Looked up from germline, CDR1 is SGDLS and CDR2 is YYNGEE. The CDR3 loop spans 13 amino acids.

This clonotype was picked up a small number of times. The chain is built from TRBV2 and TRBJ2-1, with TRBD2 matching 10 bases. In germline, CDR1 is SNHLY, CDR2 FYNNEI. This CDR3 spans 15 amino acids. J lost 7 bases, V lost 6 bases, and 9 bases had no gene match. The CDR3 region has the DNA TGTGCCAGCAGCCCCCGAATAGCGGGGGGAAATGAGCAGTTCTTC. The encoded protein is CASSPRIAGGNEQFF.

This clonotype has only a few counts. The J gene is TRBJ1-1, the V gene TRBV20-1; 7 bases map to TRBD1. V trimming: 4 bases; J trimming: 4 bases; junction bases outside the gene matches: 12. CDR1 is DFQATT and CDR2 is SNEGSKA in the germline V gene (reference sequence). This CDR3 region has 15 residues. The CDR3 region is CSATEWMRGRTEAFF. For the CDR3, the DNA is TGCAGTGCTACAGAGTGGATGAGGGGGCGCACTGAAGCTTTCTTT.

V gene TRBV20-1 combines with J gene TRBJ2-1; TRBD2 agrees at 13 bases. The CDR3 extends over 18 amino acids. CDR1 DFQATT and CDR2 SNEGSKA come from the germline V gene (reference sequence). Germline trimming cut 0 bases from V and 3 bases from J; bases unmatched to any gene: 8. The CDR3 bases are TGCAGTGCTAGAGATGCACTAGCGGGGGGGGCTTTCTACAATGAGCAGTTCTTC. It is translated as CSARDALAGGAFYNEQFF.

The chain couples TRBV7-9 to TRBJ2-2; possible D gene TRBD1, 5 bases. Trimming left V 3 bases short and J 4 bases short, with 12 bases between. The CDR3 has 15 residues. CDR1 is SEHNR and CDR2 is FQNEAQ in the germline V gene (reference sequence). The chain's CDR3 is CASSLKGRGTGELFF. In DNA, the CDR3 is TGTGCCAGCAGCTTGAAGGGGCGAGGCACCGGGGAGCTGTTTTTT.

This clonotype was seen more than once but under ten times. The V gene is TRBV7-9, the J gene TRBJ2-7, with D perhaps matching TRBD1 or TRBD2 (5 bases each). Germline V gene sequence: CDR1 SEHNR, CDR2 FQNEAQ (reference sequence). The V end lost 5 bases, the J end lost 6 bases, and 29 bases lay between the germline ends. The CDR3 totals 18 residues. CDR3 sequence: CASSPTYGASIKSSEQYF. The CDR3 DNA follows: TGTGCCAGCAGCCCTACGTACGGGGCCTCAATTAAAAGCTCCGAGCAGTACTTC.

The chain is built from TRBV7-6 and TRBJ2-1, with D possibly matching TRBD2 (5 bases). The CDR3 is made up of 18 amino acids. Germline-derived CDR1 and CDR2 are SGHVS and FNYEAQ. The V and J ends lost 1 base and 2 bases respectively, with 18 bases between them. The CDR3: CASSLEMGWETTYNEQFF. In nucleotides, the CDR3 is TGTGCCAGCAGCTTAGAGATGGGCTGGGAGACGACCTACAATGAGCAGTTCTTC.

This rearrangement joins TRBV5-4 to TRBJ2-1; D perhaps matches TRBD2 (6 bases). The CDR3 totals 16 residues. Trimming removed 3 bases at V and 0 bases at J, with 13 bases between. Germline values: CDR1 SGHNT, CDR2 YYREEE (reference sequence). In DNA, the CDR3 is TGTGCCAGCAGCTCGCGGGGACTCGGCTCCTACAATGAGCAGTTCTTC. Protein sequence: CASSSRGLGSYNEQFF.

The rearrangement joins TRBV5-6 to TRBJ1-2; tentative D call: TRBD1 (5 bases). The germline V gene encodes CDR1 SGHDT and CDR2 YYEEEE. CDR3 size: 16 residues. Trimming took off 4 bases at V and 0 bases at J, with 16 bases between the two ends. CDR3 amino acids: CASSPDGGGSNYGYTF. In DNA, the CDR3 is TGTGCCAGCAGCCCCGACGGGGGGGGTTCTAACTATGGCTACACCTTC.

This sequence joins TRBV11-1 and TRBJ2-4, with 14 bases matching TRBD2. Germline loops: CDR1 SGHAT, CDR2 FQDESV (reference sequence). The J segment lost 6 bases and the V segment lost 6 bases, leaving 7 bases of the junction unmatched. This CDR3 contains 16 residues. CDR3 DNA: TGTGCCAGCAGTCGACTAGCGGGGGGGCCGGGAAACATTCAGTACTTC. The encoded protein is CASSRLAGGPGNIQYF.

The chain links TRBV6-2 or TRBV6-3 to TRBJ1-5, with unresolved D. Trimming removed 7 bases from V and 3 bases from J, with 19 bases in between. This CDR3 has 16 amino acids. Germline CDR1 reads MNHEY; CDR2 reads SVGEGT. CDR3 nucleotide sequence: TGTGCCAGCATCCCGTCCGGATACCGTTTCAATCAGCCCCAGCATTTT. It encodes CASIPSGYRFNQPQHF.

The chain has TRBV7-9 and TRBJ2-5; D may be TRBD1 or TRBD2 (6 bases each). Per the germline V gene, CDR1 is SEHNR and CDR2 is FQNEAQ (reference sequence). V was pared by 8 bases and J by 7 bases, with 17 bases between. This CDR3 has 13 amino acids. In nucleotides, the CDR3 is TGTGCCAGCCGCCACGGGGGCTCGCTGACCCAGTACTTC. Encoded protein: CASRHGGSLTQYF. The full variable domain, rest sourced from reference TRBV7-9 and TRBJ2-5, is DTGVSQNPRHKITKRGQNVTFRCDPISEHNRLYWYRQTLGQGPEFLTYFQNEAQLEKSRLLSDRFSAERPKGSFSTLEIQRTEQGDSAMYLCASRHGGSLTQYFGPGTRLLVL.

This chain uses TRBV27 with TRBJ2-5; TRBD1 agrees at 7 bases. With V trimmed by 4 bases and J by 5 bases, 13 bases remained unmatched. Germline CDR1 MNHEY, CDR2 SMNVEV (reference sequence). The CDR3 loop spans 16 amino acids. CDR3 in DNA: TGTGCCAGCAGTTCGTTAGCCCCACAGGGGTGGGAGACCCAGTACTTC. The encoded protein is CASSSLAPQGWETQYF.

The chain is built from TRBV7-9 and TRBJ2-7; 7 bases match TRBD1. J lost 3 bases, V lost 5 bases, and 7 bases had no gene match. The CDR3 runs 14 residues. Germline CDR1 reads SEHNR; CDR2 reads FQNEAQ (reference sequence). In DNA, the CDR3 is TGTGCCAGCAGCAACCGGGACAGTCTCTACGAGCAGTACTTC. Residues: CASSNRDSLYEQYF.

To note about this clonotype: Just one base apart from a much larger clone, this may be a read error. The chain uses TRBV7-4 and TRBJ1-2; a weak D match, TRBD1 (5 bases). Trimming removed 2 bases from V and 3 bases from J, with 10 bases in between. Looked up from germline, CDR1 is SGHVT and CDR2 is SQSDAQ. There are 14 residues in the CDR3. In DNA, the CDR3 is TGTGCCAGCAGCTTAATCGGGGACTACTATGGCTACACCTTC. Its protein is CASSLIGDYYGYTF.

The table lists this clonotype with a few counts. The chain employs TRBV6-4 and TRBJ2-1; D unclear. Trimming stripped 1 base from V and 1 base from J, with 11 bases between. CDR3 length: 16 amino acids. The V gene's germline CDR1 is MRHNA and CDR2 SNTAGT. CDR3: CASSDYHDMSYNEQFF. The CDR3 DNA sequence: TGTGCCAGCAGTGACTATCACGATATGTCCTACAATGAGCAGTTCTTC.

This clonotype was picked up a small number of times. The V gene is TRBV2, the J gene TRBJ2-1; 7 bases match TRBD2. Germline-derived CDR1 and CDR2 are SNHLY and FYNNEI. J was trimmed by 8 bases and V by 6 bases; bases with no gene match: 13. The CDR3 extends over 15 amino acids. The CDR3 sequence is CASRPSAGGSHEQFF. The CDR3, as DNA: TGTGCCAGCAGGCCGTCCGCCGGGGGGAGCCATGAGCAGTTCTTC.

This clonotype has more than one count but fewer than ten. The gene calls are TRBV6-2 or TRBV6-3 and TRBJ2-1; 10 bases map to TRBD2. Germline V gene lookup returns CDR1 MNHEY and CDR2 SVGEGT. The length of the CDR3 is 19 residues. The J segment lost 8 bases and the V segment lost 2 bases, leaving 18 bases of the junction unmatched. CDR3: CASSYVWASGGEGVDEQFF. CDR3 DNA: TGTGCCAGCAGTTACGTGTGGGCTAGCGGGGGAGAGGGGGTCGATGAGCAGTTCTTC.

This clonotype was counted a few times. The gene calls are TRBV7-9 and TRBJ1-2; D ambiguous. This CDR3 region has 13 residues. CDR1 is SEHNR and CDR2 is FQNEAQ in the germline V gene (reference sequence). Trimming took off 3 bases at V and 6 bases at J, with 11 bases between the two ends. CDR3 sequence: CASSFGKKNGYTF. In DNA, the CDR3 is TGTGCCAGCAGCTTCGGGAAGAAGAATGGCTACACCTTC. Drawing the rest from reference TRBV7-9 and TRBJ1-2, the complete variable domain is DTGVSQNPRHKITKRGQNVTFRCDPISEHNRLYWYRQTLGQGPEFLTYFQNEAQLEKSRLLSDRFSAERPKGSFSTLEIQRTEQGDSAMYLCASSFGKKNGYTFGSGTRLTVV.

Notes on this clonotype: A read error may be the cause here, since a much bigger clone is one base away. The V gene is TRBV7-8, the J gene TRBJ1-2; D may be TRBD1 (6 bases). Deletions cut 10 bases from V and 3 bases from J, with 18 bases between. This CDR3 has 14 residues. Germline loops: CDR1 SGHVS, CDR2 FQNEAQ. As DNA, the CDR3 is TGTGCCAACTCTTCTTGGGGGCAGGACTATGGCTACACCTTC. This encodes CANSSWGQDYGYTF. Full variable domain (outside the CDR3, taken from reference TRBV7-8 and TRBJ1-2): GAGVSQSPRYKVAKRGQDVALRCDPISGHVSLFWYQQALGQGPEFLTYFQNEAQLDKSGLPSDRFFAERPEGSVSTLKIQRTQQEDSAVYLCANSSWGQDYGYTFGSGTRLTVV.

CDR3 region: CASSQVERGDEQFF. The CDR3 DNA is TGCGCCAGCAGCCAAGTAGAGCGGGGCGATGAGCAGTTCTTC. This rearrangement joins TRBV4-1 to TRBJ2-1; TRBD2 agrees at 7 bases. CDR1 and CDR2 (germline): MGHRA, YSYEKL. With V trimmed by 1 base and J by 8 bases, 5 bases remained unmatched. The CDR3 loop spans 14 amino acids.

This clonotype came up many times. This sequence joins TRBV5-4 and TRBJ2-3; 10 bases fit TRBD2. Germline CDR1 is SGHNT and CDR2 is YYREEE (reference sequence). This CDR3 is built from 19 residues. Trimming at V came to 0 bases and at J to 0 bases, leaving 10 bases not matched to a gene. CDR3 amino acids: CASSLGASGGPFSTDTQYF. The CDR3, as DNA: TGTGCCAGCAGCTTGGGGGCTAGCGGGGGCCCCTTTAGCACAGATACGCAGTATTTT.

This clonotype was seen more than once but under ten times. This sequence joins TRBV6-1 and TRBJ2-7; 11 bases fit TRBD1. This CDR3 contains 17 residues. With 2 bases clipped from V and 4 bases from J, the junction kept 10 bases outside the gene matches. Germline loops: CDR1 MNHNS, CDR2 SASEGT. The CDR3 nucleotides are TGTGCCAGCAGTGAATGGTCGTGGGGACAGGGGGTATACGAGCAGTACGTC. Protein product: CASSEWSWGQGVYEQYV.

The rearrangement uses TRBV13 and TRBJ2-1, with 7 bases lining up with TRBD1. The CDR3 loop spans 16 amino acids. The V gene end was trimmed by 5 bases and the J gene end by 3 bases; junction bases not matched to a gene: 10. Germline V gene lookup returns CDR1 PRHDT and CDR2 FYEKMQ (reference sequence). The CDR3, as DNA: TGTGCCAGCAGCAGACCCGGACAGGAGGTCTACAATGAGCAGTTCTTC. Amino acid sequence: CASSRPGQEVYNEQFF.

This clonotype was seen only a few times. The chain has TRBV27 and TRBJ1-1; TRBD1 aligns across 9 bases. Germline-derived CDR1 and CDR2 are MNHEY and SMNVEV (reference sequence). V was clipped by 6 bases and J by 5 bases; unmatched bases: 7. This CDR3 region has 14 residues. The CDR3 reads CASSAGTGSTEAFF. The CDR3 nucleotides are TGTGCCAGCAGCGCCGGGACAGGGTCAACTGAAGCTTTCTTT.

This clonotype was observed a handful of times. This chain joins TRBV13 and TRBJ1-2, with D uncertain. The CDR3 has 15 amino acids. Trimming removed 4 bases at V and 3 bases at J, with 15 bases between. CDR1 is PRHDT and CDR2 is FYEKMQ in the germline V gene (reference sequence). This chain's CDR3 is CASSSTASPHYGYTF. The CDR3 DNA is TGTGCCAGCAGCTCTACAGCCTCTCCCCACTATGGCTACACCTTC.

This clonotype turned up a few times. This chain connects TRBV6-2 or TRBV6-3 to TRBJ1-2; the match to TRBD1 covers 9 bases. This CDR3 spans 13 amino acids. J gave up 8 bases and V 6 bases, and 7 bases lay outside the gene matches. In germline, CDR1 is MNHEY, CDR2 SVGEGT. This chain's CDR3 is CASSWTGVSGYTF. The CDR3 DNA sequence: TGTGCCAGCAGCTGGACAGGGGTGAGCGGCTACACCTTC.

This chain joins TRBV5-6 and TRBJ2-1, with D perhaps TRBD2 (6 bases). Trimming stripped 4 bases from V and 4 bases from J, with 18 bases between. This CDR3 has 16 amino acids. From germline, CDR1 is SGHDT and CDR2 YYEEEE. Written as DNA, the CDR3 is TGTGCCAGCAGCCTAGGAGCTCGGGGGATATACAATGAGCAGTTCTTC. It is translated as CASSLGARGIYNEQFF. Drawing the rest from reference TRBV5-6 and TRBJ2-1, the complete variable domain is DAGVTQSPTHLIKTRGQQVTLRCSPKSGHDTVSWYQQALGQGPQFIFQYYEEEERQRGNFPDRFSGHQFPNYSSELNVNALLLGDSALYLCASSLGARGIYNEQFFGPGTRLTVL.

CDR3 coding DNA: TGTGCCAGCAGTTTCAAGCGGGGACTCACAGATACGCAGTATTTT. This sequence encodes CASSFKRGLTDTQYF. This sequence joins TRBV12-3 or TRBV12-4 and TRBJ2-3; 7 bases align to TRBD2. This CDR3 has 15 residues. V gave up 3 bases and J gave up 2 bases; unmatched junction bases: 5.

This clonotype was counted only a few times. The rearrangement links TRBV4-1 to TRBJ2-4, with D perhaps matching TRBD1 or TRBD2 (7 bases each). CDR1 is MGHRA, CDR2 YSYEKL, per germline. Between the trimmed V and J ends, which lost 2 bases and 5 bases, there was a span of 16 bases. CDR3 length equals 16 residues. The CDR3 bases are TGCGCCAGCAGCCAACCTCGGCAGGGGGGGGAAAACATTCAGTACTTC. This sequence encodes CASSQPRQGGENIQYF.